Detailed here is one TCR beta chain. Assay: immunoSEQ multiplex PCR; the TCRdb copy retains only in-frame clones and omits some. The sample contains some 720,000 clones, roughly 90% of which appear only once. The CDR3 is made up of 10 amino acids. Germline CDR1 is WNHNN and CDR2 is SYGVQD (reference sequence). V dropped 3 bases and J dropped 13 bases, with 10 bases sitting between them. The data are from a study of shared T cell receptors in the human thymus. This sample was also put to use in a study of human thymus T cells. That work states: Obtained as resections during corrective heart surgery, the thymus tissue was then studied.

This chain links TRBV10-1 with TRBJ2-7; D uncertain. The source of this sequence is a boy less than two years old with a congenital heart defect. Sequencing used thymocytes. For the CDR3, the DNA is TGCGCCAGCAGTGACATTAGCCTCTACTTC. Translating it yields CASSDISLYF.